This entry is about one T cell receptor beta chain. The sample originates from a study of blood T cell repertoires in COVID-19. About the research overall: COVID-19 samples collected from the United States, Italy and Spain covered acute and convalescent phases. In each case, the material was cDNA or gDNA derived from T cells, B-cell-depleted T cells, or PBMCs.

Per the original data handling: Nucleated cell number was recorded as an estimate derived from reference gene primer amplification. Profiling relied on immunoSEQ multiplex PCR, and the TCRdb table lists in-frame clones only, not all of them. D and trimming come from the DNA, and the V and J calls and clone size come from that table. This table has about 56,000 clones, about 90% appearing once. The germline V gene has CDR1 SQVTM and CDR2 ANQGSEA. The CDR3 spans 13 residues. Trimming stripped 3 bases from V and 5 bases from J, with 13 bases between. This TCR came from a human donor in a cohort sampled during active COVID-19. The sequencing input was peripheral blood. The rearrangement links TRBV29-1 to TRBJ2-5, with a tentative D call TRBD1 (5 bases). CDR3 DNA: TGCAGCGTTGACTGGGGTAAGGGGGAGACCCAGTACTTC. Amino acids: CSVDWGKGETQYF.